This TCR beta chain was found in a study of patients and donors after allogeneic stem cell transplantation. This clonotype was recorded once. V gave up 0 bases and J gave up 8 bases; unmatched junction bases: 9. The CDR3 is 15 amino acids. Germline assignment: CDR1 LGHNA and CDR2 YNFKEQ. Using its own MiXCR run on the RT-PCR reads, TCRdb lists one record per CDR3 protein. In the table there are hundreds of thousands of distinct CDR3 sequences, around 15% of which are singletons. The material sequenced was blood, either unsorted or a sorted T cell fraction (not recorded which). This TCR came from a human donor who was either an allogeneic HSCT recipient or a stem cell or donor lymphocyte infusion donor (not recorded which). It is not recorded whose cells these are; they may come from a transplant donor. V is TRBV4-2 and J is TRBJ1-2; 7 bases are a match to TRBD1. The CDR3 DNA follows: TGTGCCAGCAGCCAAGAACGGACAGGAATGACCGGCTACACCTTC. It is translated as CASSQERTGMTGYTF.